The table lists the clone carrying this T cell receptor beta chain with a few counts. Per the germline V gene, CDR1 is LGHNA and CDR2 is YSLEER. CDR3 length equals 20 residues. V shed 0 bases and J 1 base; nucleotides not matched to a gene: 11. Here immunoSEQ multiplex PCR was the method, and the copy in TCRdb shows in-frame clones only, minus some. The table has around 250,000 clones, roughly 80% seen once. This sample is part of a study of blood T cell repertoires in COVID-19. Study-wide background: Nucleic acid was either cDNA or gDNA, and it came from T cells, B-cell-depleted T cells, or PBMCs.

This chain joins TRBV4-3 and TRBJ2-1; 11 bases align to TRBD2. The clonotype originates from a woman aged 18 to 35 with acute or convalescent COVID-19. The sequenced sample was peripheral blood. The CDR3 is CASSQEGGLAGGGSYNEQFF. For the CDR3, the DNA is TGCGCCAGCAGCCAAGAGGGAGGGCTAGCGGGAGGAGGGTCCTACAATGAGCAGTTCTTC.